This T cell receptor (beta chain) was identified in a study of neurological immune-mediated disorders. Ten or more counts support this clonotype. Its antigen remains unidentified. General observations from the study: When the repertoires were grouped phylogenetically, those of 18 of the 34 multiple sclerosis patients came together in a single cluster of related CDR3 sequences, which points to a possible repertoire-level signature. CDR3 amino acid sequences found in expanded clones were never shared across subjects, suggesting private repertoires in all groups.

There are 16 residues in the CDR3. The V segment lost 6 bases and the J segment 0 bases; nucleotides outside the gene matches: 8. Unsorted libraries were prepared from 2 million PBMCs that had been stored at -80 C. The cDNA was generated by 5'RACE with 10-nucleotide random UMIs. TCRdb independently ran MiXCR on the 5' RACE reads; one entry per CDR3 protein. The sample has about 92,000 distinct CDR3 sequences, around 3.5% seen once. The sample comprised PBMCs. The chain joins TRBV12-3 or TRBV12-4 to TRBJ1-5, with TRBD1 matching over 7 bases. This receptor was taken from a woman between 45 and 65 years old with multiple sclerosis. Here the CDR3 reads CASRKEGTDSNQPQHF. Written as DNA, the CDR3 is TGTGCCAGCAGGAAAGAGGGGACAGATAGCAATCAGCCCCAGCATTTT.